This TCR beta chain was found in a study of T cells after yellow fever vaccination. Looking at the study overall: Fractions of low cell number were prepared using SMART-Seq v4 Ultra Low Input.

The study, taken as a whole, reports: Re-detected after boosting: most primary clones, 96% of CD4 and about 90% of CD8.

This clonotype was counted ten times or more. What it binds is unknown. TCRdb analysed the 5' RACE reads with MiXCR anew, one entry per CDR3 protein. The table has roughly 320,000 distinct CDR3 sequences, around a tenth seen once. The junction had 6 bases not matched to a gene; V was cut back by 0 bases and J by 10 bases. Germline-derived CDR1 and CDR2 are SGHRS and YFSETQ. The CDR3 sequence is 15 residues long. Sequencing used CD4+ T cells sorted from PBMCs, obtained 45 days after the yellow fever booster vaccination. The chain has TRBV5-1 and TRBJ1-6; 8 nucleotides match TRBD1. The receptor was derived from a man between 18 and 35 years old who received the YFV17D yellow fever vaccine. CDR3 coding DNA: TGCGCCAGCAGCTTGGCCGGGACAGGAAGATCACCCCTCCACTTT. Protein product: CASSLAGTGRSPLHF. Full variable domain (missing parts from reference TRBV5-1 and TRBJ1-6): KAGVTQTPRYLIKTRGQQVTLSCSPISGHRSVSWYQQTPGQGLQFLFEYFSETQRNKGNFPGRFSGRQFSNSRSEMNVSTLELGDSALYLCASSLAGTGRSPLHFGNGTRLTVT.